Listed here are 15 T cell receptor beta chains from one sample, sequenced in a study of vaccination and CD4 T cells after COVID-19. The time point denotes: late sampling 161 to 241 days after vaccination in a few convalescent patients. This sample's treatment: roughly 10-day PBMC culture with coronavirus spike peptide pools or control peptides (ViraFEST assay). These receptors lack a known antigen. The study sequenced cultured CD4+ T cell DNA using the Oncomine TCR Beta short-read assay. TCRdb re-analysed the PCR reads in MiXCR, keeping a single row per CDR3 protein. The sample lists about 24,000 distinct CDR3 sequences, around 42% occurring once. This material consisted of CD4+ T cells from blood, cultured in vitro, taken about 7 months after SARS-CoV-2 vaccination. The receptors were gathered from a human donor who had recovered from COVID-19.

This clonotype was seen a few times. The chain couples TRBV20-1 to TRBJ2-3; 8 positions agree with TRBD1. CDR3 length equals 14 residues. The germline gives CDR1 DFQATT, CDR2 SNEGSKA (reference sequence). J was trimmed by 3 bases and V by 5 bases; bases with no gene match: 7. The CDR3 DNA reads TGCAGTGCTGGAGTGACAGGGGAAACAGATACGCAGTATTTT. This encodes CSAGVTGETDTQYF.

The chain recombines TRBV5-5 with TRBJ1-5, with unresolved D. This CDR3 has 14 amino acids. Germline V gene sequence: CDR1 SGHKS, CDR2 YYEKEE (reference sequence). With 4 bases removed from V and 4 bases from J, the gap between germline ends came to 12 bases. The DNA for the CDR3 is TGTGCCAGCAGCCCCTCGGGGTTGAATCAGCCCCAGCATTTT. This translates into CASSPSGLNQPQHF.

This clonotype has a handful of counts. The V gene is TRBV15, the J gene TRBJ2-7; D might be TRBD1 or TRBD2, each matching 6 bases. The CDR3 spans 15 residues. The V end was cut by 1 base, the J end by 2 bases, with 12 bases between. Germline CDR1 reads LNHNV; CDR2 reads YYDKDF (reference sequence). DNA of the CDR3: TGTGCCACCAGCAGAGGCGGGACAAGTACCTACGAGCAGTACTTC. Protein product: CATSRGGTSTYEQYF.

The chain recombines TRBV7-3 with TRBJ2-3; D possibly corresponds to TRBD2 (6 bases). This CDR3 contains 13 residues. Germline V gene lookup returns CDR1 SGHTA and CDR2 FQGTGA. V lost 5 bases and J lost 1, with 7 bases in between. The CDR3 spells CASSPGGTDTQYF. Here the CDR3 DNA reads TGTGCCAGCAGCCCGGGGGGCACAGATACGCAGTATTTT.

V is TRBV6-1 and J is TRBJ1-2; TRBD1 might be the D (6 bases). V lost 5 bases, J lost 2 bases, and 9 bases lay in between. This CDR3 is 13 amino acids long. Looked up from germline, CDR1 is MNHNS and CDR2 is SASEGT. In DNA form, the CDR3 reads TGTGCCAGCAGTATAGACAGGAACTATGGCTACACCTTC. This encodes CASSIDRNYGYTF.

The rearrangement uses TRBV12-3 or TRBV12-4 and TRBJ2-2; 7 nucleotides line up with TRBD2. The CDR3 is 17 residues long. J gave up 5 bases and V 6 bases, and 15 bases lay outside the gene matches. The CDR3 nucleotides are TGTGCCAGCAGGGATCGTATTGGCGGGAGTGGGACCGGGGAGCTGTTTTTT. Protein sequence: CASRDRIGGSGTGELFF.

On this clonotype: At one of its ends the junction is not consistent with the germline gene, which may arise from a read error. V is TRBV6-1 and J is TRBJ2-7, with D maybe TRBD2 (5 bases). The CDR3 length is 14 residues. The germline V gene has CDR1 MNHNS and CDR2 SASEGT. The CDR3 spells CASKRVVLSYVQYF. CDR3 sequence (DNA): TGTGCCAGCAAGAGGGTTGTCCTCAGCTACGTGCAGTACTTC.

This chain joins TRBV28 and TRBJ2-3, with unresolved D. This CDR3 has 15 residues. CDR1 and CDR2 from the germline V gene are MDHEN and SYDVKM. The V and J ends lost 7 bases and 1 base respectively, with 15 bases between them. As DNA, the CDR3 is TGTGCCAGCAATCTCCCGTCTGGAGGCACAGATACGCAGTATTTT. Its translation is CASNLPSGGTDTQYF.

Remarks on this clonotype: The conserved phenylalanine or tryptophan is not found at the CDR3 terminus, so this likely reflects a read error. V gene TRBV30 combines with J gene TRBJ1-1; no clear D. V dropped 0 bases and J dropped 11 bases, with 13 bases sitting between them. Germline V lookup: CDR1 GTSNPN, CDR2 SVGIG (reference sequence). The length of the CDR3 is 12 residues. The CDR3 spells CAWSVVSREAFL. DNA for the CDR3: TGTGCCTGGAGTGTTGTCAGTAGGGAGGCTTTCCTT.

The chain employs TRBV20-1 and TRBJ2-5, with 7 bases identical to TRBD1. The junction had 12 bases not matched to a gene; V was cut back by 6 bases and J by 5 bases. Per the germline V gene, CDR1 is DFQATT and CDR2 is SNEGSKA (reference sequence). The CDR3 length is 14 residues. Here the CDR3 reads CSASTGEYKETQYF. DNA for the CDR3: TGCAGTGCGAGTACAGGGGAGTATAAGGAGACCCAGTACTTC.

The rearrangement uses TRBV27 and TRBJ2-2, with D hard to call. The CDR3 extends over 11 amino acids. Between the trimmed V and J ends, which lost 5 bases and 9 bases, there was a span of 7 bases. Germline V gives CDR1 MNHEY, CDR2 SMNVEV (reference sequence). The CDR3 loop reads CASSNYRELFF. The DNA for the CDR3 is TGTGCCAGCAGTAATTACCGGGAGCTGTTTTTT.

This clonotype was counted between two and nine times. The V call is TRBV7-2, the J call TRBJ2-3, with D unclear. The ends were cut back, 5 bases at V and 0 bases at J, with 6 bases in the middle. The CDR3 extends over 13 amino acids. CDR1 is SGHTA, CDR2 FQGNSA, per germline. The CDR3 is CASSLLSTDTQYF. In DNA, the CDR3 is TGTGCCAGCAGCCTGCTGAGCACAGATACGCAGTATTTT.

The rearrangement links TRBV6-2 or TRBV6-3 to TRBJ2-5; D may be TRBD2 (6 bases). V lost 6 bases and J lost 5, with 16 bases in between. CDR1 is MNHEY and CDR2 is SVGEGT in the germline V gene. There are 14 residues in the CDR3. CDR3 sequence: CASRGRWELETQYF. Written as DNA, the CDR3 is TGTGCCAGCAGAGGGAGGTGGGAGTTGGAGACCCAGTACTTC.

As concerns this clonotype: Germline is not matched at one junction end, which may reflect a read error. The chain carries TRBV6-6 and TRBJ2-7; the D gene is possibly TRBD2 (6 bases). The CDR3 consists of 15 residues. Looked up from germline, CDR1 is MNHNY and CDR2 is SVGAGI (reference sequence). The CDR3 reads CAISGTARGLYEQYF. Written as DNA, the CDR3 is TGTGCCATCAGTGGGACGGCGAGGGGACTCTACGAGCAGTACTTC.

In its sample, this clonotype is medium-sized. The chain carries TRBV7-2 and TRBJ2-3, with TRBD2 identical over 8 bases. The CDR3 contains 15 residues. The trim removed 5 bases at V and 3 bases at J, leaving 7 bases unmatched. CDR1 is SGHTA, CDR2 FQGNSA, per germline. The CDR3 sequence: CASSTASGRTDTQYF. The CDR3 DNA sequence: TGTGCCAGCAGCACAGCTAGCGGGCGGACAGATACGCAGTATTTT.